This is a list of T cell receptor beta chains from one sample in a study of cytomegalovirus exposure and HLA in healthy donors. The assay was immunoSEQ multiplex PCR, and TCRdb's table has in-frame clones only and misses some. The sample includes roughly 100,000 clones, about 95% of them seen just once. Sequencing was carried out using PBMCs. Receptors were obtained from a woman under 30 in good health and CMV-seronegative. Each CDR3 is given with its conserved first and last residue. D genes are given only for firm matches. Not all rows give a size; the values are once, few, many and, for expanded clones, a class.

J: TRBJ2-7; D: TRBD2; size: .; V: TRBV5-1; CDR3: CASSPGLAGGHEQYF; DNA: TGCGCCAGCAGCCCCGGACTAGCGGGGGGGCACGAGCAGTACTTC
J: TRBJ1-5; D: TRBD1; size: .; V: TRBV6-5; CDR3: CASNPRGVNQPQHF; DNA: TGTGCCAGCAACCCCAGGGGGGTCAATCAGCCCCAGCATTTT
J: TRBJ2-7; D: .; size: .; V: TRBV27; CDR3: CASSLSEGMAVQYF; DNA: TGTGCCAGCAGTTTATCGGAGGGCATGGCCGTCCAATACTTC
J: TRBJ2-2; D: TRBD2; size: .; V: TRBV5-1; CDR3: CASSLAGGAEPDTGELFF; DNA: TGCGCCAGCAGCTTGGCCGGGGGGGCGGAGCCAGACACCGGGGAGCTGTTTTTT
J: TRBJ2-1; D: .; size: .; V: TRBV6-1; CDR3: CASSELLTSSEQFF; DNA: TGTGCCAGCAGTGAACTCCTCACTAGCTCTGAGCAGTTCTTC
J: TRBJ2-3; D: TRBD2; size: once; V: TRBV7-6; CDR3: CASSLAGLAISGADTQYF; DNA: TGTGCCAGCAGCTTAGCGGGACTAGCGATCTCAGGGGCAGATACGCAGTATTTT
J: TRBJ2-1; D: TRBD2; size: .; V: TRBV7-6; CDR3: CASSPRDYTNEQFF; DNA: TGTGCCAGCAGCCCCAGGGACTACACAAATGAGCAGTTCTTC
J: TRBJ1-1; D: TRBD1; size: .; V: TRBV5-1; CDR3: CASSLTGAPPNTEAFF; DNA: TGCGCCAGCAGCTTGACAGGGGCCCCCCCGAACACTGAAGCTTTCTTT
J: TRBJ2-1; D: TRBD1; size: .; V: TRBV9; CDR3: CASSTSRDPGQGAWDEQFF; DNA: TGTGCCAGCAGCACTAGTAGGGATCCGGGACAGGGGGCCTGGGATGAGCAGTTCTTC
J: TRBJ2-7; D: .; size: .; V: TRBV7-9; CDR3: CASSLEGHHPLYEQYF; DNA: TGTGCCAGCAGCTTAGAGGGACACCACCCCCTCTACGAGCAGTACTTC
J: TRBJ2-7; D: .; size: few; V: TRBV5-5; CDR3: CASSLQGGYEQYF; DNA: TGTGCCAGCAGCTTGCAGGGAGGCTACGAGCAGTACTTC
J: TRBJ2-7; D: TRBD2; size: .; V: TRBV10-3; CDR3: CAAAGTSGRAYEQYF; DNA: TGTGCCGCCGCCGGGACTAGCGGGAGGGCCTACGAGCAGTACTTC
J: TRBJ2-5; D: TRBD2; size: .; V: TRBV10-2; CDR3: CASLLAGGDTQYF; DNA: TGCGCCAGTCTACTAGCGGGGGGTGATACCCAGTACTTC
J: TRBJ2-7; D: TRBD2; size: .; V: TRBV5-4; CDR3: CASSLRLAGVHEQYF; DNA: TGTGCCAGCAGCCTAAGACTAGCGGGAGTCCACGAGCAGTACTTC
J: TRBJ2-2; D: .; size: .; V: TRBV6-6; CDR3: CASTGDSNTGELFF; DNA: TGTGCCAGCACGGGGGACTCGAACACCGGGGAGCTGTTTTTT
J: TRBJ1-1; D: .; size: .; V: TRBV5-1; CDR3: CASSPPGGAPTEAFF; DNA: TGCGCCAGCAGCCCCCCGGGGGGGGCGCCCACTGAAGCTTTCTTT
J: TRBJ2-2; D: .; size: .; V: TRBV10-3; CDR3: CAATASGVSNTGELFF; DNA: TGTGCCGCGACGGCCTCGGGGGTGTCGAACACCGGGGAGCTGTTTTTT
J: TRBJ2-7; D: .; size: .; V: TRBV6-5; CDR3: CASSFLPASSYEQYF; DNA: TGTGCCAGCAGTTTTCTTCCCGCCAGCTCCTACGAGCAGTACTTC
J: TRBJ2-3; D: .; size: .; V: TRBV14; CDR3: CASSHRLDTQYF; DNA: TGTGCCAGCAGCCACCGTCTAGATACGCAGTATTTT
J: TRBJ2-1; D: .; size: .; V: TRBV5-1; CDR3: CASSLEGGNNEQFF; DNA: TGCGCCAGCAGCTTGGAAGGGGGAAACAATGAGCAGTTCTTC
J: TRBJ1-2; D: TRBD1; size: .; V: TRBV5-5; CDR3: CASSPGGQGRGYTF; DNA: TGTGCCAGCAGCCCGGGCGGACAGGGGAGAGGCTACACCTTC
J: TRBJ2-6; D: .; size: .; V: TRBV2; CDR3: CASTERGTGANVLTF; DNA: TGTGCCAGCACCGAGAGGGGGACTGGGGCCAACGTCCTGACTTTC
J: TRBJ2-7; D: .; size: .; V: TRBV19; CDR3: CASSVGTPYEQYF; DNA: TGTGCCAGTAGCGTAGGGACACCCTACGAGCAGTACTTC
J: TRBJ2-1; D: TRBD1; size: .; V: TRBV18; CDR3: CASSPSRGSYNEQFF; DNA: TGTGCCAGCTCACCAAGCAGGGGGTCTTACAATGAGCAGTTCTTC
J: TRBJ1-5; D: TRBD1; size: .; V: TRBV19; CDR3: CASSLATGVNQPQHF; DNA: TGTGCCAGTAGTCTAGCCACAGGGGTCAATCAGCCCCAGCATTTT
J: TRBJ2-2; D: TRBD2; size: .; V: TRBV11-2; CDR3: CASSPGLAGVSGELFF; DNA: TGTGCCAGCAGCCCCGGGCTAGCGGGAGTGTCCGGGGAGCTGTTTTTT
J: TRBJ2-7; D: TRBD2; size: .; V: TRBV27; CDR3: CASSLSIGGGNEQYF; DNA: TGTGCCAGCAGTTTATCGATCGGCGGGGGGAACGAGCAGTACTTC
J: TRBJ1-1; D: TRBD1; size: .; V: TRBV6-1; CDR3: CASSPGQMNTEAFF; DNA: TGTGCCAGCAGCCCGGGACAGATGAACACTGAAGCTTTCTTT
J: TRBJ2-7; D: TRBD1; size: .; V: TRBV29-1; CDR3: CSVGKGAPEQYF; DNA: TGCAGCGTTGGGAAGGGGGCGCCCGAGCAGTACTTC
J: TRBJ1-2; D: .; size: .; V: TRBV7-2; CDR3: CASSSNYGYTF; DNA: TGTGCCAGCAGCTCAAACTATGGCTACACCTTC
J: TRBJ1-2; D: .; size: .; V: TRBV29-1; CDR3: CSDSGEYGYTF; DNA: TGCAGCGATTCAGGGGAGTATGGCTACACCTTC